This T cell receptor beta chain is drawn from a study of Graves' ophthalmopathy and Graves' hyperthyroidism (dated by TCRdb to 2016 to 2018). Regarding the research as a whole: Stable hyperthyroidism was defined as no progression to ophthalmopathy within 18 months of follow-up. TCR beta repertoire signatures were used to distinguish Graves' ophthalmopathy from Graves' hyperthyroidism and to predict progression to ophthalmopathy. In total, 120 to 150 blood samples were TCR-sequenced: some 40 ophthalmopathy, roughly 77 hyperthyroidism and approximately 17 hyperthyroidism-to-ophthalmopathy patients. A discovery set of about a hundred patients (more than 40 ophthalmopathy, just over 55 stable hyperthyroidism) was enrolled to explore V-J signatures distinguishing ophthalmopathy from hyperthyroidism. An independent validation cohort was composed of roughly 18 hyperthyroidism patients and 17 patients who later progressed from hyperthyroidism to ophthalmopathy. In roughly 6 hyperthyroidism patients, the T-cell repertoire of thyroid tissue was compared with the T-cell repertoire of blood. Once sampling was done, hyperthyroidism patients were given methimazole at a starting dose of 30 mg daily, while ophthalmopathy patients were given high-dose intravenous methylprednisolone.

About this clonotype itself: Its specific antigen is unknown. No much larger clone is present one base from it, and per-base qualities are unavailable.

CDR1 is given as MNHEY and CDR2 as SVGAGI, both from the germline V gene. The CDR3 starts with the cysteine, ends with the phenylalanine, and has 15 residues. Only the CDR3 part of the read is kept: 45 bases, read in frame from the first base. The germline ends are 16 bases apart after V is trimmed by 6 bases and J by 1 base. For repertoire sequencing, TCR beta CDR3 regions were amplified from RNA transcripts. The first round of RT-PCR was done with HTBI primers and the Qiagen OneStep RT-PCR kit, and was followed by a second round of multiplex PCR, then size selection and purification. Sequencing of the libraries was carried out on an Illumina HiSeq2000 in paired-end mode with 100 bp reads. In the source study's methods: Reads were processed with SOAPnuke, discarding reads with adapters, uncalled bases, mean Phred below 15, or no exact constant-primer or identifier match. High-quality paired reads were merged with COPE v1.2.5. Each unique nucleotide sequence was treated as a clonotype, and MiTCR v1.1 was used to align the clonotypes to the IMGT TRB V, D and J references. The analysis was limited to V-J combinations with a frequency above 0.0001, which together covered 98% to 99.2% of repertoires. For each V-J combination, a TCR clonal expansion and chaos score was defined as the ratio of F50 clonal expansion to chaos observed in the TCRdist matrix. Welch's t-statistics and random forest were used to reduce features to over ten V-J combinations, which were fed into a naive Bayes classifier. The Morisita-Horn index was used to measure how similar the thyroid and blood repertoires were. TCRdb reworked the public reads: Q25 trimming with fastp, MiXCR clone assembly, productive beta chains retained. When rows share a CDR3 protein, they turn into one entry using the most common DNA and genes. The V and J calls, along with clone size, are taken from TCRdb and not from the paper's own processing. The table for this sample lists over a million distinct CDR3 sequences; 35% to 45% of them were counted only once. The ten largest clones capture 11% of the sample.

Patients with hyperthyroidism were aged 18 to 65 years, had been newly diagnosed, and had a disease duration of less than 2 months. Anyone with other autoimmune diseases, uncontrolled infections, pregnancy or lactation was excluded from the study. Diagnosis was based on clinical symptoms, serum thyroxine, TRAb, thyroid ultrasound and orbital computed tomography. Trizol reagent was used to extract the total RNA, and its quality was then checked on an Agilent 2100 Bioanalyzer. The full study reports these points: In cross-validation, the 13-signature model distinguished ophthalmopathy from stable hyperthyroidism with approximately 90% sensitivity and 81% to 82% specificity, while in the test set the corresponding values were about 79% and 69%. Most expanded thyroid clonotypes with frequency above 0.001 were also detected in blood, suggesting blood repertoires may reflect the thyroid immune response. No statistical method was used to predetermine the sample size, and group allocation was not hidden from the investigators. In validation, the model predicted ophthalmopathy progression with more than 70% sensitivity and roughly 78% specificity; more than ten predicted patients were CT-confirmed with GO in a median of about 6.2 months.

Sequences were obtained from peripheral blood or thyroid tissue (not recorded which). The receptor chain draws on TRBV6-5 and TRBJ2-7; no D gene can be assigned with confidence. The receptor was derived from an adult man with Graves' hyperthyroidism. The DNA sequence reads TGTGCCAGCAGCCTAACCCATGAATCTTCCTACGAGCAGTACTTC. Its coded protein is CASSLTHESSYEQYF.